One and the same sample provided the 18 T cell receptor beta chains below, sequenced in a study of T cell responses to AZD1222 COVID-19 vaccine (dated by TCRdb to the early 2020s). The sample's time point label, in plain terms: baseline before first vaccination. Library prep was done by the immunoSEQ multiplex PCR assay. Sourced from immuneACCESS, this table was stored by TCRdb with only in-frame sequences that have V and J called. A share of the clones is absent; for the studies checked, an unresolved V gene accounts for under half, and the remainder has no known explanation. The table for this sample lists about 130,000 clones; about 90% of them were counted only once. The ten largest make up 4.2% of the sample. This specimen was peripheral blood, taken on day 0 of AZD1222 vaccination. Every receptor here comes from an adult in good health.

This chain joins TRBV29-1 and TRBJ1-5; weak D call: TRBD1 (6 bases). Germline values: CDR1 SQVTM, CDR2 ANQGSEA. CDR3 size: 13 residues. The germline V and J ends were trimmed by 1 base and 6 bases, with 10 bases remaining between them. CDR3 DNA: TGCAGCGTTGAAGGACAGGCTGGTCAGCCCCAGCATTTT. Translated: CSVEGQAGQPQHF. Looking up the rest from reference TRBV29-1 and TRBJ1-5 gives the full variable domain: SAVISQKPSRDICQRGTSLTIQCQVDSQVTMMFWYRQQPGQSLTLIATANQGSEATYESGFVIDKFPISRPNLTFSTLTVSNMSPEDSSIYLCSVEGQAGQPQHFGDGTRLSIL.

Here the CDR3 DNA reads TGCAGTGCCATGGGGGGCAATGAGCAGTTCTTC. The encoded protein is CSAMGGNEQFF. The chain recombines TRBV20-1 with TRBJ2-1, with a weak D call TRBD2 (6 bases). Germline V lookup: CDR1 DFQATT, CDR2 SNEGSKA (reference sequence). The CDR3 extends over 11 amino acids. V lost 6 bases, J lost 6 bases, and 9 bases lay in between.

The chain employs TRBV5-1 and TRBJ2-3; D is ambiguous. Trimming took 6 bases from V and 0 from J, leaving 14 bases between them. Per germline, CDR1 SGHRS and CDR2 YFSETQ. The CDR3 has 15 residues. CDR3 loop: CASTTSSFSTDTQYF. CDR3 nucleotide sequence: TGCGCCAGCACCACATCATCATTTAGCACAGATACGCAGTATTTT.

The chain combines TRBV6-5 with TRBJ2-3, with TRBD2 identical over 7 bases. CDR3 size: 14 residues. V lost 4 bases and J lost 6; bases outside the gene matches: 7. Germline CDR1 MNHEY, CDR2 SVGAGI. The CDR3, as DNA: TGTGCCAGCAGTTCAGGGATGGGAGGGGATACGCAGTATTTT. Amino acid sequence: CASSSGMGGDTQYF.

The V gene is TRBV7-9, the J gene TRBJ2-1, with TRBD2 as a possible D gene (5 bases). The V gene lost 3 bases and the J gene lost 2 bases, with 11 bases spanning the gap. Per the germline V gene, CDR1 is SEHNR and CDR2 is FQNEAQ (reference sequence). The CDR3 runs 15 residues. The CDR3 loop reads CASSFWESPYNEQFF. CDR3 nucleotide sequence: TGTGCCAGCAGCTTTTGGGAGTCTCCCTACAATGAGCAGTTCTTC.

V and J are TRBV7-5 and TRBJ2-7. TRBV7-5 is a pseudogene. The CDR3 contains 13 residues. The CDR3 here is CARSLPGAAEQYF. Written as DNA, the CDR3 is TGTGCCAGAAGCCTCCCCGGGGCAGCCGAGCAGTACTTC.

The V call is TRBV5-1, the J call TRBJ1-2; D unresolved. There are 17 residues in the CDR3. The germline V gene encodes CDR1 SGHRS and CDR2 YFSETQ. V lost 4 bases and J 8 bases, leaving 27 bases between the germline ends. CDR3 loop: CASSQWAFRDTLGGYTF. CDR3 DNA sequence: TGCGCCAGCAGCCAGTGGGCGTTTAGAGACACCCTTGGGGGCTACACCTTC.

This chain connects TRBV9 to TRBJ1-3, with D perhaps matching TRBD1 (5 bases). Looked up from germline, CDR1 is SGDLS and CDR2 is YYNGEE. CDR3 length equals 14 residues. V was trimmed by 2 bases and J by 1 base, leaving 7 bases between them. The CDR3, as DNA: TGTGCCAGCAGCGTTGACAGTTCTGGAAACACCATATATTTT. Translating it yields CASSVDSSGNTIYF.

This clone has more than one count but fewer than ten. V gene TRBV28 combines with J gene TRBJ1-2, with 9 nucleotides matching TRBD1. Losses at the gene ends were 6 bases for V and 8 bases for J; bases not matched to a gene: 7. CDR3 size: 13 residues. Germline V lookup: CDR1 MDHEN, CDR2 SYDVKM. The CDR3 DNA is TGTGCCAGCAGCCGGGACAGGGCTCCGGGCTACACCTTC. Its protein is CASSRDRAPGYTF.

The chain employs TRBV6-5 and TRBJ1-3; D gene uncertain. The length of the CDR3 is 13 residues. Looked up from germline, CDR1 is MNHEY and CDR2 is SVGAGI. Trimming shortened V by 10 bases and J by 0 bases, and 10 bases separated the two germline ends. DNA for the CDR3: TGTGCCACCATGACGAACTCTGGAAACACCATATATTTT. This gives the protein CATMTNSGNTIYF.

This rearrangement joins TRBV7-3 to TRBJ1-1, with TRBD1 matching over 7 bases. This CDR3 region has 13 residues. Per germline, CDR1 SGHTA and CDR2 FQGTGA. V trimming: 6 bases; J trimming: 5 bases; junction bases outside the gene matches: 6. The CDR3 DNA reads as TGTGCCAGCAGGCCACAGGGGAGGACTGAAGCTTTCTTT. Residues: CASRPQGRTEAFF.

Here the CDR3 reads CAISSTPNTEAFF. CDR3 in DNA: TGTGCCATCTCATCAACACCGAACACTGAAGCTTTCTTT. The V gene is TRBV10-3, the J gene TRBJ1-1, with D unclear. CDR1 is ENHRY, CDR2 SYGVKD, per germline. Between the trimmed V and J ends, which lost 8 bases and 1 base, there was a span of 11 bases. This CDR3 is 13 amino acids long.

The chain carries TRBV2 and TRBJ2-7, with a weak D call TRBD1 (6 bases). The germline V and J ends were trimmed by 3 bases and 0 bases, with 12 bases remaining between them. CDR3 size: 15 residues. Germline assignment: CDR1 SNHLY and CDR2 FYNNEI. This CDR3 reads CASSERDTSSYEQYF. In DNA, the CDR3 is TGTGCCAGCAGTGAGAGGGACACCAGCTCCTACGAGCAGTACTTC.

The J gene is TRBJ2-1, the V gene TRBV7-9; D is perhaps TRBD2 (5 bases). The CDR3 is 15 amino acids. Germline CDR1 SEHNR, CDR2 FQNEAQ (reference sequence). V gave up 3 bases and J gave up 1 base, with 10 bases separating them. CDR3 bases: TGTGCCAGCAGCTTCCAGCGGTCTTCCTACAATGAGCAGTTCTTC. Translating gives CASSFQRSSYNEQFF. The whole variable domain, filled in from reference TRBV7-9 and TRBJ2-1, reads DTGVSQNPRHKITKRGQNVTFRCDPISEHNRLYWYRQTLGQGPEFLTYFQNEAQLEKSRLLSDRFSAERPKGSFSTLEIQRTEQGDSAMYLCASSFQRSSYNEQFFGPGTRLTVL.

The J gene is TRBJ1-1, the V gene TRBV18, with D possibly TRBD1 on 6 matching bases. Germline CDR1 is KGHSH and CDR2 is LQKENI. This CDR3 contains 14 residues. The germline V and J ends were trimmed by 3 bases and 2 bases, with 10 bases remaining between them. The CDR3 loop is CASSPDRLNTEAFF. CDR3 sequence (DNA): TGTGCCAGCTCACCCGACAGGTTAAACACTGAAGCTTTCTTT.

V and J are TRBV5-1 and TRBJ2-7; possible D gene TRBD2, 5 bases. Looked up from germline, CDR1 is SGHRS and CDR2 is YFSETQ. The V end lost 4 bases, the J end lost 4 bases, and 12 bases lay between the germline ends. The CDR3 runs 13 residues. The CDR3 nucleotides are TGCGCCAGCAGCCAAGGAGGCGGATACGAGCAGTACTTC. Amino acid sequence: CASSQGGGYEQYF.

The rearrangement joins TRBV28 to TRBJ2-2, with 10 nucleotides matching TRBD1. Per germline, CDR1 MDHEN and CDR2 SYDVKM. The CDR3 length is 18 residues. J was trimmed by 2 bases and V by 4 bases; bases with no gene match: 10. CDR3 residues: CASSSWSGTGDNTGELFF. The CDR3 bases are TGTGCCAGCAGTTCCTGGAGTGGGACAGGGGATAACACCGGGGAGCTGTTTTTT. The full variable domain, its missing parts supplied by reference TRBV28 and TRBJ2-2, is DVKVTQSSRYLVKRTGEKVFLECVQDMDHENMFWYRQDPGLGLRLIYFSYDVKMKEKGDIPEGYSVSREKKERFSLILESASTNQTSMYLCASSSWSGTGDNTGELFFGEGSRLTVL.

This clone was counted a single time. CDR3 coding DNA: TGTGCCAGCTCACTCCTAGCGGGAACCGACAATGAGCAGTTCTTC. Its translation is CASSLLAGTDNEQFF. The rearrangement uses TRBV18 and TRBJ2-1, with 9 nucleotides matching TRBD2. V shed 4 bases, J shed 5 bases, and the junction held 6 bases outside the gene matches. There are 15 residues in the CDR3. The germline V gene encodes CDR1 KGHSH and CDR2 LQKENI.